The TCR beta chain described here comes from a study of blood T cells in healthy people across ages. Regarding this clonotype: Its antigen is still unknown.

Findings and caveats of the study: Greater diversity and more naive CD4+ cells were seen in long-lived donors than in aged donors. Age advanced and TCR beta diversity per million T cells fell, roughly linearly.

A second PCR, run for roughly 6 to 11 cycles, used a sample-barcoded 5' primer plus a J-beta primer mix. Every cDNA molecule bore a tag from a template-switch adaptor containing 12 random nucleotides. TCRdb redid the calling of the 5' RACE reads with MiXCR, one entry per CDR3 protein. The data hold roughly 1.9 million distinct CDR3 sequences, with roughly two fifths observed a single time. The CDR3 sequence is 13 residues long. Germline loops: CDR1 MNHEY, CDR2 SVGEGT. V dropped 10 bases and J dropped 7 bases, with 20 bases sitting between them. The V gene is TRBV6-2 or TRBV6-3, the J gene TRBJ2-7; D is undetermined. The sequenced material came from blood. The source is a human donor in good health. The CDR3 region is CAIRTRPVNEQYF. In DNA form, the CDR3 reads TGTGCCATCAGAACAAGGCCGGTGAATGAGCAGTACTTC.